This entry is about one TCR beta chain. The sample belongs to a study of cytomegalovirus exposure and HLA in healthy donors. PCR involved 60 Vbeta and 13 Jbeta primers. Assay: immunoSEQ multiplex PCR; the TCRdb copy retains only in-frame clones and omits some. This sample carries 100,000 to 120,000 clones, over 60% of them seen once, and the ten largest clones take roughly 8.3%. Input material: PBMCs. The sequence came from a young man in good health and CMV-seropositive.

The CDR3 is CATSETGSNQPQHF. CDR3 DNA: TGTGCCACCAGCGAAACCGGGAGCAATCAGCCCCAGCATTTT. This chain connects TRBV15 to TRBJ1-5, with D uncertain. The germline CDR1 and CDR2 sequences are LNHNV and YYDKDF (reference sequence). The CDR3 runs 14 residues. V gave up 5 bases and J gave up 1 base, with 9 bases separating them.